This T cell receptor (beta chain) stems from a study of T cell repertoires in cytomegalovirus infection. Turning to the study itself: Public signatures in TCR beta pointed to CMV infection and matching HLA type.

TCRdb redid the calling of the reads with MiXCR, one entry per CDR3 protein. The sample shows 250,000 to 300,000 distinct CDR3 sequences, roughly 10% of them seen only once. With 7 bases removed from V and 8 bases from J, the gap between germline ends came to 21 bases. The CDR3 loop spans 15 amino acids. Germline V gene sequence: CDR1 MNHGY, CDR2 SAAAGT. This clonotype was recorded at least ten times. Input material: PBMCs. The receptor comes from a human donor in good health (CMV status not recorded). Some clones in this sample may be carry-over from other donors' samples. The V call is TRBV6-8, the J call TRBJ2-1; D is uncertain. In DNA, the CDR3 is TGTGCCAGCACCCCACCGGGCCTACCGATGGATGAGCAGTTCTTC. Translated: CASTPPGLPMDEQFF.